The 25 T cell receptor beta chains in this list originate from one sample, sequenced in a study of PD-L1 blockade in urothelial cancer. Profiling relied on immunoSEQ multiplex PCR, and the TCRdb table lists in-frame clones only, not all of them. This sample has more than 70,000 clones, with roughly nine tenths found just once. The sequenced sample was PBMCs, obtained around atezolizumab (anti-PD-L1) treatment. Source of these receptors: a man in his sixties with urothelial cancer.

This chain joins TRBV19 and TRBJ2-1; 11 nucleotides line up with TRBD2. V trimming: 4 bases; J trimming: 3 bases; junction bases outside the gene matches: 2. The CDR3 totals 15 residues. Germline loops: CDR1 LNHDA, CDR2 SQIVND (reference sequence). Here the CDR3 DNA reads TGTGCCAGTAGTACGGGACTAGCGGTCTACAATGAGCAGTTCTTC. Translated, it gives CASSTGLAVYNEQFF.

The rearrangement links TRBV28 to TRBJ2-2; D is uncertain. This CDR3 comprises 16 residues. The V end was cut by 4 bases, the J end by 3 bases, with 15 bases between. CDR1 MDHEN and CDR2 SYDVKM come from the germline V gene. The DNA of the CDR3 is TGTGCCAGCAGTTCCTCGGGTGGTACCGACACCGGGGAGCTGTTTTTT. This encodes CASSSSGGTDTGELFF. The variable domain in full, completed from reference TRBV28 and TRBJ2-2, reads DVKVTQSSRYLVKRTGEKVFLECVQDMDHENMFWYRQDPGLGLRLIYFSYDVKMKEKGDIPEGYSVSREKKERFSLILESASTNQTSMYLCASSSSGGTDTGELFFGEGSRLTVL.

The chain joins TRBV27 to TRBJ2-1, with D tentatively TRBD2 (6 bases). Germline loops: CDR1 MNHEY, CDR2 SMNVEV (reference sequence). The CDR3 totals 14 residues. Trimming removed 7 bases from V and 1 base from J, with 11 bases in between. CDR3 amino acids: CASMVAESYNEQFF. CDR3 sequence (DNA): TGTGCCAGCATGGTAGCGGAGTCCTACAATGAGCAGTTCTTC.

The J gene is TRBJ2-1, the V gene TRBV4-1, with 14 positions matching TRBD2. CDR1 MGHRA and CDR2 YSYEKL come from the germline V gene. V was clipped by 1 base and J by 5 bases; unmatched bases: 10. The CDR3 runs to 19 residues. The CDR3 spells CASSQGGLAGGSNNNEQFF. In nucleotides, the CDR3 is TGCGCCAGCAGCCAAGGAGGACTAGCGGGGGGCTCTAATAACAATGAGCAGTTCTTC.

The chain recombines TRBV15 with TRBJ2-1; 11 bases fit TRBD2. Per germline, CDR1 LNHNV and CDR2 YYDKDF (reference sequence). J lost 6 bases, V lost 4 bases, and 5 bases had no gene match. The CDR3 loop spans 15 amino acids. The CDR3 bases are TGTGCCACCAGCATCATGGGACTAGCGGCCAATGAGCAGTTCTTC. Protein: CATSIMGLAANEQFF.

This clone was recorded many times. As DNA, the CDR3 is TGTGCCAGCAGCTTAACGCTAGCGGGGGGCAATGAGCAGTTCTTC. Its translation is CASSLTLAGGNEQFF. The V gene is TRBV7-3, the J gene TRBJ2-1, with 11 bases lining up with TRBD2. This CDR3 is 15 amino acids long. The germline CDR1 and CDR2 sequences are SGHTA and FQGTGA. With 0 bases clipped from V and 6 bases from J, the junction kept 1 base outside the gene matches.

The V and J genes are TRBV10-2 and TRBJ2-7, with D possibly being TRBD2 (7 bases). The ends were cut back, 6 bases at V and 5 bases at J, with 17 bases in the middle. The CDR3 consists of 14 residues. From germline, CDR1 is WSHSY and CDR2 SAAADI. CDR3 DNA: TGCGCCAGCAGGACCCCCGGGGGGCGGAACGAGCAGTACTTC. Amino acids: CASRTPGGRNEQYF.

The J gene is TRBJ2-7, the V gene TRBV10-3; the match to TRBD1 covers 8 bases. Germline loops: CDR1 ENHRY, CDR2 SYGVKD. Unmatched junction bases numbered 3, after V lost 0 bases and J lost 2 bases. There are 15 residues in the CDR3. DNA for the CDR3: TGTGCCATCAGTGAGTCCGGACAGGGTCCCTACGAGCAGTACTTC. Translating gives CAISESGQGPYEQYF.

This chain joins TRBV9 and TRBJ1-2; TRBD1 agrees at 9 bases. Trimming took 4 bases from V and 5 from J; bases not matched to a gene: 9. CDR1 is SGDLS and CDR2 is YYNGEE in the germline V gene. This CDR3 spans 15 amino acids. CDR3 sequence: CASSPRTGDPYGYTF. As DNA, the CDR3 is TGTGCCAGCAGCCCTCGGACAGGGGATCCATATGGCTACACCTTC.

This clone was counted once. The chain has TRBV2 and TRBJ2-5; D may be TRBD2 (6 bases). In germline, CDR1 is SNHLY, CDR2 FYNNEI. V gave up 0 bases and J gave up 5 bases, with 13 bases separating them. This CDR3 spans 15 amino acids. CDR3 nucleotides: TGTGCCAGCAGTGAAGCCGGGGCGGGGCGGGAGACCCAGTACTTC. This sequence encodes CASSEAGAGRETQYF.

A remark on this clone: This sample also contains other DNA sequences that code for the same CDR3. The rearrangement uses TRBV5-1 and TRBJ1-1; D unresolved. This CDR3 spans 15 amino acids. The germline CDR1 and CDR2 sequences are SGHRS and YFSETQ. Trimming took 4 bases from V and 1 from J, leaving 14 bases between them. CDR3 in amino acids: CASSTEGRPNTEAFF. CDR3 bases: TGCGCCAGCAGCACCGAGGGCAGGCCGAACACTGAAGCTTTCTTT. Complete variable domain (other parts from reference TRBV5-1 and TRBJ1-1): KAGVTQTPRYLIKTRGQQVTLSCSPISGHRSVSWYQQTPGQGLQFLFEYFSETQRNKGNFPGRFSGRQFSNSRSEMNVSTLELGDSALYLCASSTEGRPNTEAFFGQGTRLTVV.

This rearrangement joins TRBV5-4 to TRBJ1-2; 10 nucleotides align to TRBD1. Trimming removed 4 bases from V and 3 bases from J; junction bases left unmatched: 6. Germline V gene data show CDR1 as SGHNT and CDR2 as YYREEE (reference sequence). This CDR3 is 15 amino acids long. The CDR3 region has the DNA TGTGCCAGCAGCAAAACCGGGACAGGGGACTATGGCTACACCTTC. Its translation: CASSKTGTGDYGYTF.

This chain links TRBV29-1 with TRBJ2-7; 10 bases agree with TRBD1. The CDR3 consists of 13 residues. Germline CDR1 reads SQVTM; CDR2 reads ANQGSEA. J gave up 3 bases and V 8 bases, and 7 bases lay outside the gene matches. CDR3 residues: CSYGGQGGYEQYF. CDR3 in DNA: TGCAGCTACGGTGGACAGGGGGGCTACGAGCAGTACTTC.

This chain joins TRBV28 and TRBJ1-4; D not certain. The germline V and J ends were trimmed by 4 bases and 3 bases, with 12 bases remaining between them. The CDR3 extends over 15 amino acids. In germline, CDR1 is MDHEN, CDR2 SYDVKM. CDR3 amino acids: CASSSHGSPNEKLFF. CDR3 DNA sequence: TGTGCCAGCAGTTCCCACGGGAGCCCTAATGAAAAACTGTTTTTT.

The genes are TRBV5-1 and TRBJ2-7; 8 bases are a match to TRBD1. The CDR3 has 14 residues. CDR1 and CDR2 from the germline V gene are SGHRS and YFSETQ. V lost 3 bases and J lost 3; bases outside the gene matches: 5. The CDR3 region is CASSWRQGNYEQYF. CDR3 bases: TGCGCCAGCAGCTGGAGACAGGGGAACTACGAGCAGTACTTC.

The chain uses TRBV14 and TRBJ1-1, with a possible D match to TRBD1 (6 bases). V was clipped by 4 bases and J by 5 bases, with 14 bases between them. Per germline, CDR1 SGHDN and CDR2 FVKESK. The CDR3 spans 14 residues. The CDR3 bases are TGTGCCAGCAGCCTAACTTTTCAGGGGACTGAAGCTTTCTTT. Amino acid sequence: CASSLTFQGTEAFF.

The chain links TRBV30 to TRBJ1-2; possible D gene TRBD1, 5 bases. Germline CDR1 reads GTSNPN; CDR2 reads SVGIG (reference sequence). V lost 4 bases to trimming and J lost 7 bases, with 16 bases between them. The CDR3 has 13 amino acids. The CDR3 is CAWTPWGGVGYTF. In nucleotides, the CDR3 is TGTGCCTGGACCCCCTGGGGAGGGGTTGGCTACACCTTC.

The chain uses TRBV25-1 and TRBJ1-2; 9 nucleotides agree with TRBD1. V was pared by 5 bases and J by 8 bases, with 9 bases of the junction left unmatched. This CDR3 has 14 residues. CDR1 and CDR2 from the germline V gene are MGHDK and SYGVNS. The CDR3 loop reads CASSPSGTGTGYTF. The DNA of the CDR3 is TGTGCCAGCAGTCCATCCGGGACAGGGACAGGCTACACCTTC.

Written as DNA, the CDR3 is TGCAGTGCCCCTTGGGCCAACGTCCTGACTTTC. Protein: CSAPWANVLTF. This rearrangement joins TRBV20-1 to TRBJ2-6; D is undetermined. The germline V gene has CDR1 DFQATT and CDR2 SNEGSKA (reference sequence). This CDR3 has 11 amino acids. V lost 6 bases and J lost 5, with 5 bases in between.

CDR3 residues: CSVESPGLAGGTGELFF. The CDR3 region has the DNA TGCAGCGTAGAGTCTCCGGGACTAGCGGGGGGGACCGGGGAGCTGTTTTTT. This chain uses TRBV29-1 with TRBJ2-2; 16 bases fit TRBD2. Germline-derived CDR1 and CDR2 are SQVTM and ANQGSEA. The length of the CDR3 is 17 residues. Trimming took 6 bases from V and 5 from J; bases not matched to a gene: 9.

This clone was picked up a small number of times. The rearrangement links TRBV10-1 to TRBJ2-7; D is unresolved. The ends were cut back, 2 bases at V and 2 bases at J, with 10 bases in the middle. The CDR3 totals 14 residues. Per germline, CDR1 WNHNN and CDR2 SYGVQD (reference sequence). CDR3 in amino acids: CASSETRFPYEQYF. The CDR3, as DNA: TGCGCCAGCAGTGAGACCAGGTTCCCCTACGAGCAGTACTTC.

The CDR3 protein is CASSLVTGGGYEQYF. The CDR3, as DNA: TGTGCCAGCAGCTTAGTGACAGGGGGCGGGTACGAGCAGTACTTC. The genes are TRBV11-2 and TRBJ2-7; 10 positions agree with TRBD1. Looked up from germline, CDR1 is SGHAT and CDR2 is FQNNGV. The CDR3 sequence is 15 residues long. V dropped 1 base and J dropped 4; count of bases not matched to a gene: 4.

The rearrangement joins TRBV11-2 to TRBJ1-2, with 9 bases matching TRBD1. CDR1 and CDR2 from the germline V gene are SGHAT and FQNNGV. V was clipped by 3 bases and J by 3 bases; unmatched bases: 11. CDR3 length: 17 residues. CDR3 loop: CASSLAGPRQGDYGYTF. DNA of the CDR3: TGTGCCAGCAGCTTGGCTGGGCCGAGACAGGGGGACTATGGCTACACCTTC.

The V call is TRBV29-1, the J call TRBJ1-2; 8 positions agree with TRBD1. J was trimmed by 4 bases and V by 6 bases; bases with no gene match: 7. The CDR3 length is 13 residues. Per the germline V gene, CDR1 is SQVTM and CDR2 is ANQGSEA. CDR3 sequence reads: CSVDRERGYGYTF. As DNA, the CDR3 is TGCAGCGTGGACAGGGAGAGAGGCTATGGCTACACCTTC.

The chain links TRBV4-2 to TRBJ2-2; D is perhaps TRBD1 (6 bases). This CDR3 contains 15 residues. CDR1 and CDR2 (germline): LGHNA, YNFKEQ. V dropped 1 base and J dropped 6 bases, with 12 bases sitting between them. The CDR3, as DNA: TGTGCCAGCAGCCAAGGGACAGAGGAGTCCGGGGAGCTGTTTTTT. The encoded protein is CASSQGTEESGELFF.